These 2 T cell receptor beta chains share one sample of origin, sequenced in a study of identifying expanded T cells in peripheral blood. Using immunoSEQ multiplex PCR, the repertoire was profiled, and TCRdb retains in-frame clones only, with some absent. The table shows 50,000 or so clones, with more than 70% occurring only once. Material: blood. The receptors here all came from a person aged 18-70 years in good health.

The chain carries TRBV10-3 and TRBJ2-7; no definite D call. Looked up from germline, CDR1 is ENHRY and CDR2 is SYGVKD. This CDR3 region has 11 residues. V was clipped by 3 bases and J by 7 bases, with 7 bases between them. CDR3 nucleotides: TGTGCCATCAGTGATCTTGGAGAGCAGTACTTC. It encodes CAISDLGEQYF.

The rearrangement uses TRBV5-1 and TRBJ1-1; D gene ambiguous. The CDR3 totals 14 residues. V shed 0 bases and J shed 4 bases, with 10 bases lying between them. CDR1 is SGHRS and CDR2 is YFSETQ in the germline V gene. This CDR3 is CASSLDGPPTEAFF. The CDR3 DNA follows: TGCGCCAGCAGCTTGGACGGGCCACCCACTGAAGCTTTCTTT.